This T cell receptor (beta chain) was identified in a study of shared clonotypes between healthy human individuals. V was clipped by 5 bases and J by 5 bases, with 10 bases between them. Germline-derived CDR1 and CDR2 are SGHTA and FQGNSA. This CDR3 comprises 12 residues. Broader study findings: Despite large depth, sorted-subset datasets appeared incompletely sequenced. A reduction in generation probabilities was seen for non-shared clonotypes relative to those shared by all four donors.

Points on this clone: Antigen unknown.

In the naive CD8 group, cells lacked CD45RO and were positively selected for CCR7, so terminally differentiated effector memory CD45RA+ cells were left out. For each subset, genomic DNA was distributed in equal portions over several immunoSEQ plates. Clones were read by immunoSEQ multiplex PCR, and TCRdb kept only the in-frame ones, dropping some. Of 2 million to 2.5 million clones listed, about 93% were seen once; the top ten hold approximately 1.7%. The chain couples TRBV7-2 to TRBJ2-7, with D possibly being TRBD1 (5 bases). The material sequenced was naive CD8+ T cells from PBMCs. This clonotype was obtained from a young man in good health. Some clones in this sample may be carry-over from other donors' samples. CDR3 nucleotide sequence: TGTGCCAGCAGCCGCAGGGTTAACGAGCAGTACTTC. It specifies CASSRRVNEQYF.